The 8 T cell receptor beta chains below all came from one sample that was sequenced in a study of blood T cell repertoires in COVID-19. Libraries were prepared by immunoSEQ multiplex PCR; TCRdb keeps only in-frame clonotypes and omits some of them. Found here are around 140,000 clones, around 89% of them singletons; the top ten hold 28%. Sequencing was done on a sample of peripheral blood. The source of these receptors is a human donor in a cohort sampled during active COVID-19.

J is TRBJ1-4 and V is TRBV2; D is ambiguous. This CDR3 contains 16 residues. The germline gives CDR1 SNHLY, CDR2 FYNNEI. V was shortened by 3 bases and J by 0 bases, with 11 bases between the two germline ends. CDR3 residues: CASSDDKASTNEKLFF. The CDR3 nucleotides read TGTGCCAGCAGTGATGACAAGGCTTCAACTAATGAAAAACTGTTTTTT.

The chain recombines TRBV19 with TRBJ1-5, with 9 bases lining up with TRBD1. Germline CDR1 LNHDA, CDR2 SQIVND (reference sequence). This CDR3 has 14 residues. V trimming: 4 bases; J trimming: 10 bases; junction bases outside the gene matches: 8. The CDR3 region has the DNA TGTGCCAGTAGTACGACCGGGACAGGGCAACCCCAGCATTTT. Residues: CASSTTGTGQPQHF.

V and J are TRBV5-6 and TRBJ1-2; no clear D gene. The ends were cut back, 3 bases at V and 4 bases at J, with 16 bases in the middle. CDR1 is SGHDT and CDR2 is YYEEEE in the germline V gene. The CDR3 has 15 residues. The CDR3 loop reads CASSYDALGGYGYTF. The CDR3, as DNA: TGTGCCAGCAGCTACGACGCTCTAGGTGGCTATGGCTACACCTTC.

CDR3 in amino acids: CATRPGHLNTEAFF. In nucleotides, the CDR3 is TGTGCCACCAGGCCAGGACACCTGAACACTGAAGCTTTCTTT. V is TRBV24-1 and J is TRBJ1-1; the D gene is possibly TRBD1 (5 bases). V was clipped by 7 bases and J by 0 bases, with 11 bases between them. Germline values: CDR1 KGHDR, CDR2 SFDVKD. The CDR3 length is 14 residues.

The chain uses TRBV19 and TRBJ2-2, with 12 bases lining up with TRBD1. This CDR3 has 15 residues. Germline CDR1 LNHDA, CDR2 SQIVND (reference sequence). With 8 bases clipped from V and 1 base from J, the junction kept 2 bases outside the gene matches. The CDR3 loop is CASRDRGLNTGELFF. The CDR3 DNA sequence: TGTGCCAGTCGGGACAGGGGGCTGAACACCGGGGAGCTGTTTTTT.

V is TRBV7-9 and J is TRBJ1-4, with 9 bases that match TRBD1. The germline V gene encodes CDR1 SEHNR and CDR2 FQNEAQ (reference sequence). CDR3 size: 17 residues. V shed 9 bases, J shed 3 bases, and the junction held 14 bases outside the gene matches. DNA for the CDR3: TGTGCCAGTAACTATGGACAGGGGCTATCTGCTAATGAAAAACTGTTTTTT. It codes for CASNYGQGLSANEKLFF.

This sequence joins TRBV18 and TRBJ1-5, with D perhaps TRBD1 (5 bases). Per germline, CDR1 KGHSH and CDR2 LQKENI. The CDR3 has 15 residues. Trimming took 3 bases from V and 4 from J, leaving 13 bases between them. The CDR3 DNA reads TGTGCCAGCTCACCCAACAGGTCTCGGAATCAGCCCCAGCATTTT. Translation: CASSPNRSRNQPQHF.

J is TRBJ1-2 and V is TRBV15, with 7 bases matching TRBD1. Germline CDR1 is LNHNV and CDR2 is YYDKDF (reference sequence). V lost 5 bases, J lost 3 bases, and 9 bases stayed unmatched. The CDR3 spans 15 residues. Here the CDR3 reads CATSWKVTGHYGYTF. The DNA for the CDR3 is TGTGCCACCAGCTGGAAAGTGACAGGGCACTATGGCTACACCTTC.